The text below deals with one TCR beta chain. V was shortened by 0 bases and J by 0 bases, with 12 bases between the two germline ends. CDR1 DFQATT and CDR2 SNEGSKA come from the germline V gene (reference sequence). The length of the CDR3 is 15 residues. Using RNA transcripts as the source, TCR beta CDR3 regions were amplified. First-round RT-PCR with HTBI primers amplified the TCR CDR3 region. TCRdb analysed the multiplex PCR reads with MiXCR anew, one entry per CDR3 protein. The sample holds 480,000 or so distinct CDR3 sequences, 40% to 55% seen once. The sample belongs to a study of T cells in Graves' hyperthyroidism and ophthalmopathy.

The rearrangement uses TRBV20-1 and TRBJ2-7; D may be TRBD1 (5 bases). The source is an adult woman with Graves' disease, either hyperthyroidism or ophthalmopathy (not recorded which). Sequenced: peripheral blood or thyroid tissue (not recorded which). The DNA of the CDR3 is TGCAGTGCTAGAGATGTTAAGGGGATCTCCTACGAGCAGTACTTC. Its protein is CSARDVKGISYEQYF.